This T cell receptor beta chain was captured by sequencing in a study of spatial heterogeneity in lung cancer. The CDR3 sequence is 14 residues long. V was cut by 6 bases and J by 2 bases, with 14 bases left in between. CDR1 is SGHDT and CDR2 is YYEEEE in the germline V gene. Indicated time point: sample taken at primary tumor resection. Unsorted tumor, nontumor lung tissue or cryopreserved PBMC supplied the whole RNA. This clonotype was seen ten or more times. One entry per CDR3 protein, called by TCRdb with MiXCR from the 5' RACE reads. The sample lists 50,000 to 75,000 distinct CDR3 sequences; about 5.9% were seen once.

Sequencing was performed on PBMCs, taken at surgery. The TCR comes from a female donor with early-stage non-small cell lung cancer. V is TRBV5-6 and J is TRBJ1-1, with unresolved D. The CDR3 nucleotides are TGTGCCAGCACCCCGTGGGGAAGAAACACTGAAGCTTTCTTT. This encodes CASTPWGRNTEAFF.